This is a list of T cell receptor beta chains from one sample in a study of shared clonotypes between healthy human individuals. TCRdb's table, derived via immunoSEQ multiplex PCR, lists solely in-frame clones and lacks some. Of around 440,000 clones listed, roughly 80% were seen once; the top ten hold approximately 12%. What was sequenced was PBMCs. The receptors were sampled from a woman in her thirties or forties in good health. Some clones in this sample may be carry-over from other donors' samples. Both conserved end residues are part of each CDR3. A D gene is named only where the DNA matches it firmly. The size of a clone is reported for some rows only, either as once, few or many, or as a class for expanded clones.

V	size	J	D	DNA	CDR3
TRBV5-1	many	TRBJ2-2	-	TGCGCCAGCAGGGTGAATGGCGGGGAGCTGTTTTTT	CASRVNGGELFF
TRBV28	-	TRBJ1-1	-	TGTGCCAGCAGTTCCTTTGTGGACACTGAAGCTTTCTTT	CASSSFVDTEAFF
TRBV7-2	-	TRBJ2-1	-	TGTGCCAGCAGCTTAAAAGACTACCCACGGTTCTTC	CASSLKDYPRFF
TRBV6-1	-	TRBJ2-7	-	TGTGCCAGCAGTGGGGCGACAATTCGACCCTACGAGCAGTACTTC	CASSGATIRPYEQYF
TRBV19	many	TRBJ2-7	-	TGTGCCAGTAGTATAGGAGTCCTCCAGTACTTC	CASSIGVLQYF
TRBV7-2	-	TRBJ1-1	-	TGTGCCAGCAGCTCCCAACGGTCTGAAGCTTTCTTT	CASSSQRSEAFF
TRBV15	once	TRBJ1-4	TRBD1	TGTGCCACCAGCAGAGCTCCGACAGGGGGCCATGAAAAACTGTTTTTT	CATSRAPTGGHEKLFF
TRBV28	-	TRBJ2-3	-	TGTGCCAGCAGCCTGACTAGGGCTTCTCTCACAGATACGCAGTATTTT	CASSLTRASLTDTQYF
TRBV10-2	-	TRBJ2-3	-	TGCGCCAGCAGCCTGGGGGGCCGGGCAGATACGCAGTATTTT	CASSLGGRADTQYF
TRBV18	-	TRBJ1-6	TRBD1	TGTGCCAGCTCACCAAGGGCAGGGGGCACCTATAATTCACCCCTCCACTTT	CASSPRAGGTYNSPLHF
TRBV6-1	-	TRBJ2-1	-	TGTGCCAGCAGTGCAATTACCGGGACCCCACACAATGAGCAGTTCTTC	CASSAITGTPHNEQFF